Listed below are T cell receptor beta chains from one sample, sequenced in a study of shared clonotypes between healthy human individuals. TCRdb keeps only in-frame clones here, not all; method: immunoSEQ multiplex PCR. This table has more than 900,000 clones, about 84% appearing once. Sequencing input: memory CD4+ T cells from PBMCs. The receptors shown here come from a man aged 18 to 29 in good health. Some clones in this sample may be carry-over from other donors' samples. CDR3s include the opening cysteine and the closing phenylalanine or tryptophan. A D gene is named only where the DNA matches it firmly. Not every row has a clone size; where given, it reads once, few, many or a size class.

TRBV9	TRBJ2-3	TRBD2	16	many	TGTGCCAGCAGCTCAAAACCGGCGGGAGGCACAGATACGCAGTATTTT	CASSSKPAGGTDTQYF
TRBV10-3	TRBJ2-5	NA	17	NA	TGTGCCATCAGTGAGGCTGGAACGTGGCAGGTGAAAGAGACCCAGTACTTC	CAISEAGTWQVKETQYF
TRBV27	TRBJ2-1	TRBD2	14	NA	TGTGCCAGCAGTTTATCAGGGACTAATAATGAGCAGTTCTTC	CASSLSGTNNEQFF
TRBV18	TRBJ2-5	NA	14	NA	TGTGCCAGCTCACCCCAGATCCGGGAAGAGACCCAGTACTTC	CASSPQIREETQYF
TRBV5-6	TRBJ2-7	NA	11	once	TGTGCCAGCAGCCGCCCGGGCCCGCCTGCCTTC	CASSRPGPPAF
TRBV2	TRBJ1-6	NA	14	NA	TGTGCCAGCAGACAGGGAGCGGCAAATCCACCCCTCCACTTT	CASRQGAANPPLHF
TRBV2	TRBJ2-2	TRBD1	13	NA	TGTGCCAGCACCGGACAGGGGTCCGGGGAGCTGTTTTTT	CASTGQGSGELFF
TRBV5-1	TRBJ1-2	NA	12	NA	TGCGCCAGCAGCGCCGGGGGCCGGGGCTACACCTTC	CASSAGGRGYTF
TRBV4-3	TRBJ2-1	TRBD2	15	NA	TGCGCCAGCAGCCTACTAGCGAACTCCTACAATGAGCAGTTCTTC	CASSLLANSYNEQFF
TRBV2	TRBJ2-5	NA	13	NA	TGTGCCAGCAGTGAAGGGGATGGGGAGACCCAGTACTTC	CASSEGDGETQYF
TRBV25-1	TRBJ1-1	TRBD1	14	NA	TGTGCCAGCAGGGAGGGGGACAGGTACACTGAAGCTTTCTTT	CASREGDRYTEAFF
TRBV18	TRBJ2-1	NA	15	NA	TGTGCCAGCTCACCACGTAGTCAGACCGGAGATGAGCAGTTCTTC	CASSPRSQTGDEQFF
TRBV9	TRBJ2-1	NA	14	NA	TGTGCCAGCAGCCCTCGCATTGATAACAATGAGCAGTTCTTC	CASSPRIDNNEQFF
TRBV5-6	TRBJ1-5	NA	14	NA	TGTGCCAGCAGCTTGGGAATTGGCGATCAGCCCCAGCATTTT	CASSLGIGDQPQHF
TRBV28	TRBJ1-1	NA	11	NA	TGTGCCAGCTGGGGGAGCACTGAAGCTTTCTTT	CASWGSTEAFF
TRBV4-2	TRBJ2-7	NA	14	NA	TGTGCCAGCAGCCAAGCCATGGGTGACTACGAGCAGTACTTC	CASSQAMGDYEQYF
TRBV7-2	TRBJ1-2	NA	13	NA	TGTGCCAGCAGCCCACTCGGAGCCTATGGCTACACCTTC	CASSPLGAYGYTF
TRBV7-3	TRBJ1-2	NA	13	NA	TGTGCCAGCAGCCCCGGGGCTAACTATGGCTACACCTTC	CASSPGANYGYTF
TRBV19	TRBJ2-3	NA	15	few	TGTGCCAGTACCAAGGACAGAGCAATCACAGATACGCAGTATTTT	CASTKDRAITDTQYF
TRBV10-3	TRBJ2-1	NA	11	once	TGTGCCATCAGTGAGCGGGATGAGCAGTTCTTC	CAISERDEQFF
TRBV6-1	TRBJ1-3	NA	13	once	TGTGCCAGCATCTATTCTAGCGGAAACACCATATATTTT	CASIYSSGNTIYF
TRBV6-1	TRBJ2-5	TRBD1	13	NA	TGTGCCAGCAACCGGGACAGGGCGGAGACCCAGTACTTC	CASNRDRAETQYF
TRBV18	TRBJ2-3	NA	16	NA	TGTGCCAGCTCACCCCAGGGGGGGAGAGAGGCAGATACGCAGTATTTT	CASSPQGGREADTQYF
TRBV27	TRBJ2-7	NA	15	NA	TGTGCCAGCAGTCCGCATGGGACGGATGCCAGGGGGCAGTACTTC	CASSPHGTDARGQYF
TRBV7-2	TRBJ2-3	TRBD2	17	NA	TGTGCCAGCAGCCCGGAACTAGCGGGAGCCCCTGGAGATACGCAGTATTTT	CASSPELAGAPGDTQYF
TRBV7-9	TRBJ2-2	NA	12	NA	TGTGCCAGCGGGAGAATGGACGGGGAGCTGTTTTTT	CASGRMDGELFF
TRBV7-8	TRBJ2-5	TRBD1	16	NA	TGTGCCAGCACCATCCAGGGGGCTCGGGGCCAAGAGACCCAGTACTTC	CASTIQGARGQETQYF
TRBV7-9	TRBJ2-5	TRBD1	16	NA	TGTGCCAGCAGCCCGGGACAGGGGGCGCGGGGAGAGACCCAGTACTTC	CASSPGQGARGETQYF
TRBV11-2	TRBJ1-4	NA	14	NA	TGTGCCAGCAGCTTAAGGGGTACCGAGGAAAAACTGTTTTTT	CASSLRGTEEKLFF
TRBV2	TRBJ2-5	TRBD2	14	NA	TGTGCCAGCAGTGTATACGGGGGGGGAGAGACCCAGTACTTC	CASSVYGGGETQYF
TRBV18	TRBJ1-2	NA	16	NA	TGTGCCAGCTCACCAGGTAGAGGGGAACTAAGCTATGGCTACACCTTC	CASSPGRGELSYGYTF
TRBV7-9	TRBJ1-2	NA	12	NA	TGTGCCAGCAGCCCTCACAGGGACGGCTACACCTTC	CASSPHRDGYTF
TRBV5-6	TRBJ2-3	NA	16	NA	TGTGCCAGCAGCTTGGCCAGTAAGCGGAGCACAGATACGCAGTATTTT	CASSLASKRSTDTQYF
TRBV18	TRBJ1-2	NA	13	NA	TGTGCCAGCTCAACCGACGCTAACTATGGCTACACCTTC	CASSTDANYGYTF